A single sample gave rise to the 6 T cell receptor beta chains below, sequenced in a study of cytomegalovirus exposure and HLA in healthy donors. Use of 60 Vbeta and 13 Jbeta primers characterized the PCR. Method: immunoSEQ multiplex PCR; TCRdb's copy keeps in-frame clones and lacks some. The data hold some 250,000 clones, with about 80% observed a single time. The sequenced sample consisted of PBMCs. The source of these receptors is a woman between 40 and 55 years old in good health and CMV-seropositive.

With regard to this clone: This specimen includes other DNA sequences encoding the same CDR3. The J gene is TRBJ1-5, the V gene TRBV7-2, with TRBD1 identical over 7 bases. This CDR3 is 15 amino acids long. Germline values: CDR1 SGHTA, CDR2 FQGNSA. V lost 4 bases, J lost 5 bases, and 8 bases stayed unmatched. The CDR3 protein is CASSSRTGGDQPQHF. CDR3 nucleotide sequence: TGTGCCAGCAGCTCGCGGACAGGAGGGGATCAGCCCCAGCATTTT.

V is TRBV5-4 and J is TRBJ2-5; D unclear. Germline V gene lookup returns CDR1 SGHNT and CDR2 YYREEE (reference sequence). Trimming removed 2 bases at V and 5 bases at J, with 10 bases between. This CDR3 is built from 13 residues. The CDR3 loop is CASSFDPGETQYF. The CDR3 nucleotides are TGTGCCAGCAGCTTTGATCCCGGGGAGACCCAGTACTTC.

This clone has a handful of counts. The rearrangement links TRBV7-2 to TRBJ1-5, with 8 bases identical to TRBD1. V shed 4 bases, J shed 4 bases, and the junction held 6 bases outside the gene matches. This CDR3 region has 15 residues. Germline V gene lookup returns CDR1 SGHTA and CDR2 FQGNSA. CDR3 in DNA: TGTGCCAGCAGCTCAGAATACAGGGGGAATCAGCCCCAGCATTTT. The encoded protein is CASSSEYRGNQPQHF.

The rearrangement joins TRBV5-4 to TRBJ2-2, with TRBD2 matching 8 bases. Germline assignment: CDR1 SGHNT and CDR2 YYREEE (reference sequence). The length of the CDR3 is 20 residues. Trimming removed 2 bases from V and 1 base from J; junction bases left unmatched: 16. CDR3 DNA: TGTGCCAGCAGCTTCAGCGGGAGCTTTAGGGTTGCGGGGAACACCGGGGAGCTGTTTTTT. This encodes CASSFSGSFRVAGNTGELFF.

This chain links TRBV5-6 with TRBJ1-1; D may be TRBD1 (5 bases). Trimming took 1 base from V and 5 from J, leaving 18 bases between them. The V gene's germline CDR1 is SGHDT and CDR2 YYEEEE. The CDR3 length is 16 residues. CDR3 DNA: TGTGCCAGCAGCTTGAGACAGTCGGCCCATGGGACTGAAGCTTTCTTT. Protein sequence: CASSLRQSAHGTEAFF.

The chain carries TRBV29-1 and TRBJ1-2; D ambiguous. The CDR3 consists of 9 residues. Trimming cost V 5 bases and J 6 bases, with 4 bases left between them. CDR1 and CDR2 from the germline V gene are SQVTM and ANQGSEA. The CDR3 loop is CSVNNGYTF. CDR3 in DNA: TGCAGCGTTAATAATGGCTACACCTTC.